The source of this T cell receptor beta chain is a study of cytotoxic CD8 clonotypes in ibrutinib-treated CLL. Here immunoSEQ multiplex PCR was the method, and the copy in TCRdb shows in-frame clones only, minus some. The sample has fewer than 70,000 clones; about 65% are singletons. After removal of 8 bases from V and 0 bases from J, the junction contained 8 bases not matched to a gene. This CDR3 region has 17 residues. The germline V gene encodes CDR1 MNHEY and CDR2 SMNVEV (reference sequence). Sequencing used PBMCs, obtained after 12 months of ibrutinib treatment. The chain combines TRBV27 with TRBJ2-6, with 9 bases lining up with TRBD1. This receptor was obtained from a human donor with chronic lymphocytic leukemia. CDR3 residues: CASRRQGVSSGANVLTF. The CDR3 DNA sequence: TGTGCCAGCCGTAGACAGGGGGTCAGCTCTGGGGCCAACGTCCTGACTTTC.